This T cell receptor (beta chain) was captured in a study of cytomegalovirus exposure and HLA in healthy donors. General study points: Cytomegalovirus status was reportedly diagnosed by the classifier with high sensitivity and specificity.

TCRdb's copy holds only in-frame clones and misses some; the assay was immunoSEQ multiplex PCR. The table lists 65,000 or so clones, about 94% of them singletons. The table lists this clone with a count of one. No antigen is known for it. Material for sequencing was PBMCs. The clonotype comes from a man between 18 and 29 years old in good health and CMV-seropositive.

This CDR3 is CASSYSRDTGELFF. CDR3 bases: TGTGCCAGCAGTTACTCGAGAGACACCGGGGAGCTGTTTTTT. The genes are TRBV6-5 and TRBJ2-2; unclear D gene. The CDR3 spans 14 residues. The germline V gene has CDR1 MNHEY and CDR2 SVGAGI. Trimming pared 0 bases from V and 3 bases from J, leaving 5 bases between.